Presented here are 9 T cell receptor beta chains from one specimen sequenced in a study of identical twins. MiXCR, run by TCRdb on the 5' RACE reads, gives a single entry per CDR3 protein. Seen here are fewer than 500,000 distinct CDR3 sequences, more than 20% observed once, and the top ten hold around 3%. The same sample was also used in a study of T cells expressing NK-cell markers.

Specimen: CD4+ T cells sorted from blood. The receptors were sampled from a woman under 30 in good health.

This clonotype was observed once. The chain uses TRBV6-1 and TRBJ1-5; D remains ambiguous. Germline CDR1 and CDR2: MNHNS and SASEGT. V was shortened by 2 bases and J by 6 bases, with 14 bases between the two germline ends. The CDR3 is 15 residues long. CDR3 sequence reads: CASSEMVGITQPQHF. As DNA, the CDR3 is TGTGCCAGCAGTGAAATGGTGGGGATAACTCAGCCCCAGCATTTT.

The rearrangement joins TRBV20-1 to TRBJ2-7; D is unclear. Germline loops: CDR1 DFQATT, CDR2 SNEGSKA (reference sequence). Trimming stripped 6 bases from V and 2 bases from J, with 20 bases between. The CDR3 is made up of 15 amino acids. The CDR3 DNA reads as TGCAGTGCGTTGGGGAACTACCGACCCGCCTACGAGCAGTACTTC. It specifies CSALGNYRPAYEQYF.

This clonotype has just a few counts. The V gene is TRBV10-3, the J gene TRBJ2-7; D is unclear. Deletions cut 6 bases from V and 2 bases from J, with 8 bases between. The CDR3 contains 12 residues. The V gene's germline CDR1 is ENHRY and CDR2 SYGVKD. This CDR3 is CAISRTTYEQYF. For the CDR3, the DNA is TGTGCCATCAGCCGGACCACCTACGAGCAGTACTTC.

The CDR3, as DNA: TGTGCCAGCAGCTTAACGGCGGGGGGGTACAATGAGCAGTTCTTC. Residues: CASSLTAGGYNEQFF. The chain has TRBV7-3 and TRBJ2-1, with TRBD2 identical over 9 bases. Looked up from germline, CDR1 is SGHTA and CDR2 is FQGTGA. The CDR3 consists of 15 residues. Unmatched junction bases numbered 1, after V lost 0 bases and J lost 4 bases.

This clonotype was seen at least ten times. The chain is built from TRBV12-3 or TRBV12-4 and TRBJ1-1, with no clear D. This CDR3 is built from 14 residues. Between the trimmed V and J ends, which lost 3 bases and 5 bases, there was a span of 13 bases. The CDR3 reads CASSLIGVGTEAFF. The CDR3 bases are TGTGCCAGCAGTTTGATCGGGGTAGGAACTGAAGCTTTCTTT.

The J gene is TRBJ2-3, the V gene TRBV6-1; 10 positions match TRBD1. This CDR3 has 15 amino acids. Looked up from germline, CDR1 is MNHNS and CDR2 is SASEGT. V was clipped by 7 bases and J by 1 base; unmatched bases: 5. CDR3 loop: CASNRQGAGTDTQYF. The CDR3 DNA sequence: TGTGCCAGCAACAGACAGGGGGCAGGCACAGATACGCAGTATTTT.

This clonotype was picked up a small number of times. CDR3 region: CASTLGRRGGRNEQFF. DNA of the CDR3: TGTGCCAGCACCCTAGGGCGGAGGGGGGGACGAAATGAGCAGTTCTTC. The J gene is TRBJ2-1, the V gene TRBV12-3 or TRBV12-4, with D possibly TRBD2 on 7 matching bases. This CDR3 has 16 residues. With 7 bases removed from V and 7 bases from J, the gap between germline ends came to 23 bases.

This clonotype has ten or more counts. The chain carries TRBV10-3 and TRBJ2-2; D ambiguous. V was clipped by 8 bases and J by 8 bases, with 12 bases between them. This CDR3 has 12 amino acids. Germline CDR1 is ENHRY and CDR2 is SYGVKD. CDR3 nucleotide sequence: TGTGCCATCTATCGGCTACCTGGGGAGCTGTTTTTT. Amino acid sequence: CAIYRLPGELFF.

This clonotype was seen at least ten times. This chain connects TRBV24-1 to TRBJ2-1; D gene ambiguous. The germline V gene has CDR1 KGHDR and CDR2 SFDVKD. The CDR3 runs 12 residues. Trimming took off 5 bases at V and 6 bases at J, with 7 bases between the two ends. CDR3 protein: CATSASSNEQFF. The CDR3 region has the DNA TGTGCCACCAGTGCGTCGTCCAATGAGCAGTTCTTC.